This record concerns one T cell receptor (beta chain) sequence. Its target is unknown. This record comes from a study of CXCR3-negative and CXCR3-positive naive CD8 T cells. TRB cDNA was prepared as libraries by UMI-labeled 5' RACE. From the 5' RACE reads, TCRdb lists one entry per CDR3 protein and no DNA. The sample totals around 60,000 distinct CDR3 sequences. This CDR3 contains 12 residues. Per germline, CDR1 SQVTM and CDR2 ANQGSEA. Findings and limits, study-wide: TRB CDR3s were more hydrophobic in CXCR3-positive than in CXCR3-negative naive cells.

This rearrangement joins TRBV29-1 to TRBJ2-7. This TCR derives from a human donor in good health. Some clones in this sample may be carry-over from other donors' samples. Material: naive CXCR3+ CD8+ T cells from blood. Subset specified: CD45RO-CCR7+CD27+CD95- naive CD8+ T cells expressing CXCR3 (TNR3+). The CDR3 here is CSVDRKTYEQYF.